The next 26 T cell receptor beta chains were all read from a single sample in a study of cytomegalovirus exposure and HLA in healthy donors. Vbeta (60) and Jbeta (13) primers were used in the PCR. Here immunoSEQ multiplex PCR was the method, and the copy in TCRdb shows in-frame clones only, minus some. The sample is made up of more than 40,000 clones, and the top ten hold about a sixth of it. The sequenced material came from PBMCs. The receptors shown here come from a male donor in good health and CMV-seronegative.

The genes are TRBV2 and TRBJ1-2; D may be TRBD1 (5 bases). Germline assignment: CDR1 SNHLY and CDR2 FYNNEI. V was trimmed by 7 bases and J by 4 bases, leaving 7 bases between them. The CDR3 is made up of 11 amino acids. The CDR3 loop is CASTDSYGYTF. The CDR3 DNA follows: TGTGCCAGCACTGACAGCTATGGCTACACCTTC.

This chain joins TRBV6-5 and TRBJ1-6; D remains ambiguous. The CDR3 extends over 15 amino acids. V lost 2 bases, J lost 2 bases, and 7 bases lay in between. CDR1 and CDR2 from the germline V gene are MNHEY and SVGAGI. The CDR3 region has the DNA TGTGCCAGCAGTTACAGAGGGACCTATAATTCACCCCTCCACTTT. This codes for CASSYRGTYNSPLHF.

This chain links TRBV11-3 with TRBJ2-1; weak D call: TRBD1 (6 bases). Trimming removed 5 bases at V and 13 bases at J, with 18 bases between. Looked up from germline, CDR1 is SGHNT and CDR2 is YENEEA. The CDR3 loop spans 13 amino acids. The CDR3 nucleotides are TGTGCCAGCAGCCCGACGAGCCACAGGGTTCAGTTCTTC. The encoded protein is CASSPTSHRVQFF.

The chain couples TRBV19 to TRBJ1-1; D is undetermined. The CDR3 consists of 13 residues. The germline CDR1 and CDR2 sequences are LNHDA and SQIVND (reference sequence). V lost 3 bases, J lost 1 base, and 6 bases lay in between. The CDR3 region has the DNA TGTGCCAGTAGTATCGCGGCGAACACTGAAGCTTTCTTT. Amino acids: CASSIAANTEAFF.

This sequence joins TRBV11-1 and TRBJ1-2; tentatively, D is TRBD1 (6 bases). Trimming removed 4 bases from V and 8 bases from J, with 14 bases in between. Germline V gives CDR1 SGHAT, CDR2 FQDESV (reference sequence). This CDR3 spans 13 amino acids. The CDR3 bases are TGTGCCAGCAGCTCGTACAGGGAGAGGGGCTACACCTTC. This sequence encodes CASSSYRERGYTF.

This rearrangement joins TRBV18 to TRBJ1-2; D may be TRBD1 (5 bases). Trimming shortened V by 6 bases and J by 1 base, and 12 bases separated the two germline ends. The CDR3 is 14 residues long. Germline CDR1 and CDR2: KGHSH and LQKENI. The CDR3 DNA follows: TGTGCCAGCTCTCTCAAACAGGATAACTATGGCTACACCTTC. It yields the protein CASSLKQDNYGYTF.

The CDR3 region has the DNA TGTGCCAGCAGCTCCGCGGTTGTGGGCTATGGCTACACCTTC. Protein product: CASSSAVVGYGYTF. V and J are TRBV7-9 and TRBJ1-2, with D unresolved. With 4 bases removed from V and 4 bases from J, the gap between germline ends came to 13 bases. This CDR3 comprises 14 residues. CDR1 is SEHNR and CDR2 is FQNEAQ in the germline V gene (reference sequence).

CDR3 coding DNA: TGTGCCAGCAGCGTCACTCCTGGGAGGTCTGCGGGGTTGTACTTC. Translating gives CASSVTPGRSAGLYF. The chain is built from TRBV9 and TRBJ2-7; weak D call: TRBD2 (6 bases). Germline lookup yields CDR1 SGDLS and CDR2 YYNGEE. The CDR3 spans 15 residues. Trimming took 2 bases from V and 12 from J, leaving 24 bases between them. The whole variable domain, filled in from reference TRBV9 and TRBJ2-7, reads DSGVTQTPKHLITATGQRVTLRCSPRSGDLSVYWYQQSLDQGLQFLIQYYNGEERAKGNILERFSAQQFPDLHSELNLSSLELGDSALYFCASSVTPGRSAGLYFGPGTRLTVT.

V is TRBV30 and J is TRBJ1-1, with a tentative D call TRBD1 (6 bases). CDR1 is GTSNPN and CDR2 is SVGIG in the germline V gene (reference sequence). This CDR3 is built from 17 residues. Trimming left V 4 bases short and J 0 bases short, with 21 bases between. For the CDR3, the DNA is TGTGCCTGGAATTTGAGCAGGGGAATCCACATGAACACTGAAGCTTTCTTT. This encodes CAWNLSRGIHMNTEAFF.

The chain uses TRBV11-2 and TRBJ1-5; the D gene is possibly TRBD1 (6 bases). The CDR3 has 15 residues. Germline V gives CDR1 SGHAT, CDR2 FQNNGV. V was shortened by 0 bases and J by 7 bases, with 13 bases between the two germline ends. CDR3: CASSLDGAGAQPQHF. For the CDR3, the DNA is TGTGCCAGCAGCTTAGATGGGGCAGGGGCCCAGCCCCAGCATTTT. The complete variable domain, with remaining parts taken from reference TRBV11-2 and TRBJ1-5, reads EAGVAQSPRYKIIEKRQSVAFWCNPISGHATLYWYQQILGQGPKLLIQFQNNGVVDDSQLPKDRFSAERLKGVDSTLKIQPAKLEDSAVYLCASSLDGAGAQPQHFGDGTRLSIL.

The CDR3 reads CASSLGGFSAPLHF. CDR3 bases: TGTGCCAGCAGCTTAGGTGGATTTAGCGCACCCCTCCACTTT. V usage is TRBV7-2 and J usage is TRBJ1-6; D remains ambiguous. The germline gives CDR1 SGHTA, CDR2 FQGNSA. The CDR3 totals 14 residues. V lost 1 base and J 11 bases, leaving 12 bases between the germline ends.

The genes are TRBV4-1 and TRBJ2-7, with D possibly matching TRBD2 (5 bases). Germline values: CDR1 MGHRA, CDR2 YSYEKL. The V and J ends lost 4 bases and 4 bases respectively, with 17 bases between them. CDR3 size: 15 residues. Here the CDR3 reads CASSPALSGVYEQYF. CDR3 nucleotides: TGCGCCAGCAGCCCAGCTCTGAGCGGCGTGTACGAGCAGTACTTC.

The gene calls are TRBV5-1 and TRBJ1-2; 10 bases align to TRBD1. The V segment lost 3 bases and the J segment 1 base; nucleotides outside the gene matches: 6. The germline gives CDR1 SGHRS, CDR2 YFSETQ. This CDR3 is built from 16 residues. The CDR3 nucleotides are TGCGCCAGCAGCTGGGGACAGGGGAAGAATAACTATGGCTACACCTTC. Its protein product is CASSWGQGKNNYGYTF.

The chain combines TRBV7-2 with TRBJ2-7, with no clear D. Germline V gene data show CDR1 as SGHTA and CDR2 as FQGNSA. CDR3 length equals 14 residues. The V end was cut by 1 base, the J end by 5 bases, with 12 bases between. The CDR3 DNA reads TGTGCCAGCAGCTTAGGTCCCCCCCCCGACGAGCAGTACTTC. Amino acid sequence: CASSLGPPPDEQYF. The whole variable domain, remainder taken from reference TRBV7-2 and TRBJ2-7, is GAGVSQSPSNKVTEKGKDVELRCDPISGHTALYWYRQSLGQGLEFLIYFQGNSAPDKSGLPSDRFSAERTGGSVSTLTIQRTQQEDSAVYLCASSLGPPPDEQYFGPGTRLTVT.

The chain joins TRBV7-2 to TRBJ2-5; 9 nucleotides match TRBD2. CDR3 length: 15 residues. V lost 2 bases, J lost 9 bases, and 10 bases stayed unmatched. The V gene's germline CDR1 is SGHTA and CDR2 FQGNSA. CDR3 amino acids: CASSLSAGGGVAQYF. CDR3 nucleotides: TGTGCCAGCAGCTTAAGCGCGGGGGGGGGCGTGGCCCAGTACTTC.

The chain is built from TRBV11-3 and TRBJ2-2; weak D call: TRBD1 (5 bases). The germline V gene encodes CDR1 SGHNT and CDR2 YENEEA. The CDR3 spans 14 residues. The V end was cut by 7 bases, the J end by 4 bases, with 13 bases between. The CDR3 DNA reads TGTGCCAGCACTGGACAAGCCTCCACCGGGGAGCTGTTTTTT. Protein product: CASTGQASTGELFF.

The chain has TRBV7-2 and TRBJ2-3, with TRBD2 identical over 14 bases. With 5 bases clipped from V and 5 bases from J, the junction kept 9 bases outside the gene matches. The CDR3 runs to 17 residues. Germline V lookup: CDR1 SGHTA, CDR2 FQGNSA. The CDR3 protein is CASSQPGLAGGKDTQYF. CDR3 DNA sequence: TGTGCCAGCAGCCAACCTGGACTAGCGGGGGGCAAAGATACGCAGTATTTT.

This chain uses TRBV2 with TRBJ2-4; the match to TRBD2 covers 7 bases. The CDR3 contains 14 residues. V trimming: 10 bases; J trimming: 0 bases; junction bases outside the gene matches: 6. The germline V gene has CDR1 SNHLY and CDR2 FYNNEI. This CDR3 is CAIGAGLAKNIQYF. In DNA form, the CDR3 reads TGTGCCATCGGAGCGGGGCTAGCCAAAAACATTCAGTACTTC.

The rearrangement uses TRBV5-1 and TRBJ1-1, with D tentatively TRBD1 (6 bases). V was cut by 4 bases and J by 1 base, with 11 bases left in between. The V gene's germline CDR1 is SGHRS and CDR2 YFSETQ. The CDR3 runs 14 residues. The CDR3 coding sequence is TGCGCCAGCAGCCGGGACATAGAGAACACTGAAGCTTTCTTT. Protein sequence: CASSRDIENTEAFF.

The chain employs TRBV7-9 and TRBJ1-1; 9 bases agree with TRBD1. Germline CDR1 and CDR2: SEHNR and FQNEAQ (reference sequence). The J segment lost 3 bases and the V segment lost 5 bases, leaving 7 bases of the junction unmatched. The CDR3 has 15 residues. Here the CDR3 DNA reads TGTGCCAGCAGCCCAGGGGACAGGGTGGACACTGAAGCTTTCTTT. Encoded protein: CASSPGDRVDTEAFF.

The chain employs TRBV6-4 and TRBJ2-3; TRBD2 matches 12 bases. The V and J ends lost 5 bases and 4 bases, in that order; junction bases with no gene match: 1. From germline, CDR1 is MRHNA and CDR2 SNTAGT. This CDR3 spans 14 amino acids. Here the CDR3 DNA reads TGTGCCAGCAGTCTAGCGGGGGGGCCAGATACGCAGTATTTT. Translation gives CASSLAGGPDTQYF.

This chain connects TRBV29-1 to TRBJ2-1; TRBD1 matches at 8 bases. Trimming took 4 bases from V and 12 from J; bases not matched to a gene: 11. CDR3 size: 13 residues. Germline CDR1 reads SQVTM; CDR2 reads ANQGSEA. DNA of the CDR3: TGCAGCGTTGCACCCCCGTCCGACAGGGGGCAGTTCTTC. It specifies CSVAPPSDRGQFF.

The CDR3 DNA reads as TGTGCCAGCAGTCCAAGGACACGGAGCTATGGCTACACCTTC. The encoded protein is CASSPRTRSYGYTF. The chain employs TRBV6-5 and TRBJ1-2, with D perhaps TRBD1 (5 bases). V shed 5 bases and J shed 4 bases, with 14 bases lying between them. The CDR3 spans 14 residues. Germline V gene lookup returns CDR1 MNHEY and CDR2 SVGAGI.

V is TRBV19 and J is TRBJ2-7; TRBD1 agrees at 11 bases. The CDR3 is made up of 13 amino acids. V lost 10 bases to trimming and J lost 4 bases; unmatched junction nucleotides: 6. CDR1 and CDR2 from the germline V gene are LNHDA and SQIVND (reference sequence). CDR3 protein: CATHGTGGYEQYF. The CDR3 nucleotides read TGTGCCACCCACGGGACAGGGGGTTACGAGCAGTACTTC.

The chain is built from TRBV29-1 and TRBJ1-4; TRBD1 matches at 7 bases. In germline, CDR1 is SQVTM, CDR2 ANQGSEA. V trimming: 6 bases; J trimming: 4 bases; junction bases outside the gene matches: 8. The CDR3 runs 14 residues. The CDR3 loop reads CSVLGDSSNEKLFF. CDR3 nucleotide sequence: TGCAGCGTCCTAGGGGACAGCAGTAATGAAAAACTGTTTTTT.

The chain employs TRBV6-1 and TRBJ1-1; D possibly corresponds to TRBD1 (5 bases). The CDR3 has 9 residues. The germline V gene has CDR1 MNHNS and CDR2 SASEGT. For the CDR3, the DNA is TGTGCTGGGGGGGCTGAAGCTTTCTTT. It yields the protein CAGGAEAFF.